This T cell receptor (beta chain) was found in a study of cytomegalovirus exposure and HLA in healthy donors. Findings and limits, study-wide: V- and J-gene trimming of TCR beta was linked (in a later analysis) to a missense DCLRE1C variant. Both high specificity and high sensitivity reportedly marked the classifier's diagnosis of cytomegalovirus status. Within an earlier analysis, most TCR beta V segments proved productive either about 90% or about 30% of the time.

In the PCR, 60 Vbeta and 13 Jbeta primers were used. Original processing methods: A later analysis counted 65 million to 90 million unique TCR beta chains, 9.5 million to 12 million shared. TCRdb's copy holds only in-frame clones and misses some; the assay was immunoSEQ multiplex PCR. The V and J calls and the clone size are those of that table, but D and trimming were determined from the DNA. The sample holds about 110,000 clones, more than 70% seen once. Regarding this clone: What it recognizes is unknown.

V gave up 8 bases and J gave up 0 bases, with 14 bases separating them. This CDR3 spans 16 amino acids. The germline CDR1 and CDR2 sequences are MNHNY and SVGAGI (reference sequence). Input material: PBMCs. The receptor was isolated from a man aged 25 to 40 in good health and CMV-seronegative. The V and J genes are TRBV6-6 and TRBJ2-6; possibly TRBD1 for D (5 bases). The DNA of the CDR3 is TGTGCCAGCGCTCAGGGCTTGTCCTCTGGGGCCAACGTCCTGACTTTC. It yields the protein CASAQGLSSGANVLTF.